Each of the 10 T cell receptor beta chains below was sequenced from the same sample in a study of blood T cell repertoires in COVID-19. Measured with immunoSEQ multiplex PCR; TCRdb has only the in-frame clones, and not every one. The table includes roughly 240,000 clones, approximately 84% detected once. The sequenced material came from peripheral blood. The receptors were sampled from a woman of 80 years or more with acute or convalescent COVID-19.

The chain joins TRBV12-3 or TRBV12-4 to TRBJ2-5; 7 nucleotides line up with TRBD2. The CDR3 loop spans 13 amino acids. The V and J ends lost 5 bases and 7 bases, in that order; junction bases with no gene match: 7. The CDR3 region is CASSGGRGGTQYF. In DNA, the CDR3 is TGTGCCAGCAGTGGGGGTCGCGGGGGGACCCAGTACTTC.

The chain employs TRBV3-1 (or the pseudogene TRBV3-2) and TRBJ2-1; TRBD2 is a possible D gene (5 bases). Germline-derived CDR1 and CDR2 are LGHDT and YNNKEL (reference sequence). V dropped 1 base and J dropped 8 bases, with 24 bases sitting between them. The CDR3 spans 18 residues. CDR3 in DNA: TGTGCCAGCAGCCAAGTTCTCCGCCGGGAAAAACCTTTCGATGAGCAGTTCTTC. This encodes CASSQVLRREKPFDEQFF.

This sequence joins TRBV12-3 or TRBV12-4 and TRBJ2-2; 7 bases are shared with TRBD2. This CDR3 is 13 amino acids long. Unmatched junction bases numbered 4, after V lost 6 bases and J lost 6 bases. Here the CDR3 reads CASSGGTAGELFF. DNA for the CDR3: TGTGCCAGCAGCGGGGGGACGGCCGGGGAGCTGTTTTTT.

The chain couples TRBV5-1 to TRBJ1-1; D uncertain. The CDR3 spans 15 residues. Germline V CDR1 and CDR2: SGHRS, YFSETQ. V was pared by 4 bases and J by 1 base, with 14 bases between. This CDR3 is CASSPQFLENTEAFF. The DNA of the CDR3 is TGCGCCAGCAGCCCGCAATTTCTAGAGAACACTGAAGCTTTCTTT.

This rearrangement joins TRBV7-9 to TRBJ2-1; 9 bases are a match to TRBD1. Germline CDR1 reads SEHNR; CDR2 reads FQNEAQ (reference sequence). This CDR3 is built from 15 residues. V lost 1 base, J lost 2 bases, and 0 bases stayed unmatched. For the CDR3, the DNA is TGTGCCAGCAGCTTAGACAGGGGGCCCTACAATGAGCAGTTCTTC. It encodes CASSLDRGPYNEQFF.

The chain has TRBV5-1 and TRBJ1-2, with D tentatively TRBD1 (5 bases). Germline V CDR1 and CDR2: SGHRS, YFSETQ. This CDR3 is built from 15 residues. V lost 4 bases and J lost 5, with 18 bases in between. CDR3 region: CASSASGSGSYGYTF. The DNA for the CDR3 is TGCGCCAGCAGCGCCAGTGGATCAGGGTCTTATGGCTACACCTTC.

Only a few counts were recorded for this clone. This sequence joins TRBV7-3 and TRBJ2-3; 8 bases map to TRBD2. The CDR3 has 18 amino acids. Trimming took 0 bases from V and 2 from J; bases not matched to a gene: 10. Germline V lookup: CDR1 SGHTA, CDR2 FQGTGA. CDR3 sequence reads: CASSLTAAVAGFTDTQYF. The CDR3 nucleotides read TGTGCCAGCAGCTTAACGGCAGCGGTAGCGGGGTTCACAGATACGCAGTATTTT. Using reference TRBV7-3 and TRBJ2-3 for the parts outside the CDR3, the full variable domain is GAGVSQTPSNKVTEKGKYVELRCDPISGHTALYWYRQSLGQGPEFLIYFQGTGAADDSGLPNDRFFAVRPEGSVSTLKIQRTERGDSAVYLCASSLTAAVAGFTDTQYFGPGTRLTVL.

V and J are TRBV2 and TRBJ1-2; 9 bases map to TRBD1. With V trimmed by 4 bases and J by 8 bases, 2 bases remained unmatched. The length of the CDR3 is 12 residues. Looked up from germline, CDR1 is SNHLY and CDR2 is FYNNEI. The chain's CDR3 is CASSGQGDGYTF. The DNA for the CDR3 is TGTGCCAGCAGTGGACAGGGGGACGGCTACACCTTC.

This chain uses TRBV7-2 with TRBJ1-2, with D hard to call. Germline V CDR1 and CDR2: SGHTA, FQGNSA. This CDR3 region has 13 residues. Trimming removed 2 bases at V and 7 bases at J, with 11 bases between. CDR3 sequence: CASSLRDYIGYTF. The CDR3 DNA is TGTGCCAGCAGCTTACGGGATTATATTGGCTACACCTTC.

The chain uses TRBV11-2 and TRBJ1-1; 8 bases are a match to TRBD1. CDR3 size: 13 residues. The junction had 9 bases not matched to a gene; V was cut back by 5 bases and J by 10 bases. The germline V gene has CDR1 SGHAT and CDR2 FQNNGV. The CDR3 here is CASSQDRGRSAFF. The DNA of the CDR3 is TGTGCCAGCAGCCAAGACAGGGGACGGTCAGCTTTCTTT.